These 17 T cell receptor beta chains originate from one sample sequenced in a study of CD8 T cells in ankylosing spondylitis. Points from the study as a whole: Characteristic of ankylosing spondylitis blood, it appeared, was a TCR beta motif comprising roughly eight highly homologous variants.

TCRdb independently ran MiXCR on the 5' RACE reads; one entry per CDR3 protein. The sample has roughly 370,000 distinct CDR3 sequences; more than 20% are singletons. These receptors' antigens are unknown. Sequenced input: blood, either unsorted or a sorted T cell fraction (not recorded which). These receptors were obtained from a male donor with ankylosing spondylitis.

This clonotype was found many times. V is TRBV10-3 and J is TRBJ2-7, with D perhaps matching TRBD2 (7 bases). There are 12 residues in the CDR3. The germline V gene encodes CDR1 ENHRY and CDR2 SYGVKD. The V and J ends lost 8 bases and 12 bases respectively, with 20 bases between them. Here the CDR3 DNA reads TGTGCCATCGGGGGGGCAAGCGGGTCGGTGTACTTC. Its protein product is CAIGGASGSVYF.

This clonotype was counted a few times. The rearrangement joins TRBV12-3 or TRBV12-4 to TRBJ2-1; D ambiguous. CDR3 length: 13 residues. Trimming took 4 bases from V and 12 from J, leaving 16 bases between them. CDR3 residues: CASSSLFPAGQFF. The CDR3 DNA follows: TGTGCCAGCAGTTCCCTATTCCCGGCCGGGCAGTTCTTC.

There are a few counts of this clonotype. This chain uses TRBV5-5 with TRBJ2-2, with D perhaps TRBD1 or TRBD2 (5 bases each). The CDR3 is made up of 15 amino acids. V shed 8 bases and J shed 3 bases, with 17 bases lying between them. Germline CDR1 SGHKS, CDR2 YYEKEE (reference sequence). CDR3 sequence (DNA): TGTGCCAGTAGCCCTTCAGGGAGTGACACCGGGGAGCTGTTTTTT. It encodes CASSPSGSDTGELFF.

The V gene is TRBV9, the J gene TRBJ2-1, with TRBD2 matching over 8 bases. The CDR3 runs 15 residues. CDR1 and CDR2 from the germline V gene are SGDLS and YYNGEE. With V trimmed by 4 bases and J by 12 bases, 15 bases remained unmatched. The CDR3 loop reads CASSLSTGLAARQFF. DNA for the CDR3: TGTGCCAGCAGCCTTAGCACTGGACTAGCAGCCCGGCAGTTCTTC.

V gene TRBV5-6 combines with J gene TRBJ1-4, with D hard to call. The germline CDR1 and CDR2 sequences are SGHDT and YYEEEE. Trimming removed 4 bases at V and 2 bases at J, with 12 bases between. The CDR3 has 15 amino acids. The CDR3 reads CASSPGRTTNEKLFF. For the CDR3, the DNA is TGTGCCAGCAGCCCCGGGAGGACGACTAATGAAAAACTGTTTTTT.

In nucleotides, the CDR3 is TGCGCCAGCAGCTTGAGGGCTAGCCCGTATAGCACAGATACGCAGTATTTT. It specifies CASSLRASPYSTDTQYF. The J gene is TRBJ2-3, the V gene TRBV5-1; the D gene is possibly TRBD2 (5 bases). This CDR3 has 17 residues. CDR1 SGHRS and CDR2 YFSETQ come from the germline V gene. The V end lost 1 base, the J end lost 0 bases, and 15 bases lay between the germline ends.

This clonotype was found a few times. CDR3 sequence reads: CSAIPSGEYNEQFF. The CDR3 DNA is TGCAGTGCTATTCCGAGCGGAGAATACAATGAGCAGTTCTTC. This sequence joins TRBV20-1 and TRBJ2-1; tentative D call: TRBD2 (5 bases). The V gene's germline CDR1 is DFQATT and CDR2 SNEGSKA (reference sequence). Trimming took off 4 bases at V and 4 bases at J, with 14 bases between the two ends. The CDR3 is made up of 14 amino acids.

This clonotype was recorded a few times. The rearrangement links TRBV5-1 to TRBJ1-4; 9 nucleotides align to TRBD1. V was clipped by 3 bases and J by 7 bases; unmatched bases: 4. Germline CDR1 reads SGHRS; CDR2 reads YFSETQ. This CDR3 is 14 amino acids long. CDR3: CASSWSGQGEKLFF. The CDR3 nucleotides read TGCGCCAGCAGCTGGTCGGGACAGGGTGAAAAACTGTTTTTT.

The J gene is TRBJ1-2, the V gene TRBV28; D may be TRBD1 (5 bases). This CDR3 is 16 amino acids long. CDR1 and CDR2 from the germline V gene are MDHEN and SYDVKM. V lost 6 bases, J lost 5 bases, and 22 bases lay in between. The CDR3 loop is CASSSDVAGTLYGYTF. The CDR3 nucleotides are TGTGCCAGCAGCTCCGACGTGGCAGGGACCTTATATGGCTACACCTTC.

V and J are TRBV4-1 and TRBJ1-6, with D unclear. Germline CDR1 is MGHRA and CDR2 is YSYEKL. The V end lost 0 bases, the J end lost 7 bases, and 10 bases lay between the germline ends. The CDR3 has 15 residues. The CDR3 loop reads CASSQDLQRNSPLHF. Written as DNA, the CDR3 is TGCGCCAGCAGCCAAGATCTACAGCGAAATTCACCCCTCCACTTT.

This clonotype was seen a few times. This sequence joins TRBV5-1 and TRBJ1-2; 10 bases are shared with TRBD1. The junction had 1 base not matched to a gene; V was cut back by 2 bases and J by 3 bases. The germline gives CDR1 SGHRS, CDR2 YFSETQ. The CDR3 totals 14 residues. CDR3 nucleotide sequence: TGCGCCAGCAGCTTCGGGACAGGGGACTATGGCTACACCTTC. Encoded protein: CASSFGTGDYGYTF.

V gene TRBV29-1 combines with J gene TRBJ1-1; TRBD1 is a possible D gene (6 bases). The germline V and J ends were trimmed by 6 bases and 1 base, with 12 bases remaining between them. CDR1 SQVTM and CDR2 ANQGSEA come from the germline V gene. The CDR3 has 13 residues. CDR3 in amino acids: CSVNRAANTEAFF. The CDR3 DNA follows: TGCAGCGTGAACAGGGCCGCGAACACTGAAGCTTTCTTT.

In its sample, this clonotype was seen a few times. V usage is TRBV4-3 and J usage is TRBJ2-7; a weak D match, TRBD1 (5 bases). This CDR3 spans 15 amino acids. Germline V gene data show CDR1 as LGHNA and CDR2 as YSLEER. The V and J ends lost 1 base and 2 bases respectively, with 12 bases between them. The CDR3 region is CASSQGWQDTYEQYF. DNA of the CDR3: TGCGCCAGCAGCCAAGGCTGGCAGGACACCTACGAGCAGTACTTC.

The chain couples TRBV20-1 to TRBJ2-7, with D possibly matching TRBD2 (5 bases). The V gene lost 0 bases and the J gene lost 2 bases, with 17 bases spanning the gap. Germline V gives CDR1 DFQATT, CDR2 SNEGSKA (reference sequence). The CDR3 is made up of 16 amino acids. CDR3 residues: CSARDQRQVVTYEQYF. DNA of the CDR3: TGCAGTGCTAGAGATCAGCGGCAGGTGGTTACCTACGAGCAGTACTTC.

This clonotype was detected only a few times. V and J are TRBV11-2 and TRBJ2-2; 11 bases fit TRBD2. CDR3 length equals 19 residues. The germline CDR1 and CDR2 sequences are SGHAT and FQNNGV. The ends lost 5 bases at V and 4 bases at J; junction bases unmatched: 15. As DNA, the CDR3 is TGTGCCAGCAGCCCAAGACTATCACTAGCGGGGGCCGTCACCGGGGAGCTGTTTTTT. Protein: CASSPRLSLAGAVTGELFF.

There are a few counts of this clonotype. This sequence joins TRBV19 and TRBJ1-1; D uncertain. Trimming took off 1 base at V and 8 bases at J, with 14 bases between the two ends. Germline CDR1 is LNHDA and CDR2 is SQIVND (reference sequence). The CDR3 is 14 residues long. The CDR3 nucleotides are TGTGCCAGTAGTATAGGCTACGGGTGGATCGAAGCTTTCTTT. Translated: CASSIGYGWIEAFF. Together with reference TRBV19 and TRBJ1-1, the CDR3 gives the full variable domain: DGGITQSPKYLFRKEGQNVTLSCEQNLNHDAMYWYRQDPGQGLRLIYYSQIVNDFQKGDIAEGYSVSREKKESFPLTVTSAQKNPTAFYLCASSIGYGWIEAFFGQGTRLTVV.

This clonotype occurred a few times. This rearrangement joins TRBV6-1 to TRBJ1-1; TRBD1 matches 8 bases. Germline V CDR1 and CDR2: MNHNS, SASEGT. V lost 6 bases and J lost 1; bases outside the gene matches: 7. The CDR3 covers 15 residues. CDR3 nucleotide sequence: TGTGCCAGCAGCCCGGCCGGGACAGGGAACACTGAAGCTTTCTTT. Translated, it gives CASSPAGTGNTEAFF.